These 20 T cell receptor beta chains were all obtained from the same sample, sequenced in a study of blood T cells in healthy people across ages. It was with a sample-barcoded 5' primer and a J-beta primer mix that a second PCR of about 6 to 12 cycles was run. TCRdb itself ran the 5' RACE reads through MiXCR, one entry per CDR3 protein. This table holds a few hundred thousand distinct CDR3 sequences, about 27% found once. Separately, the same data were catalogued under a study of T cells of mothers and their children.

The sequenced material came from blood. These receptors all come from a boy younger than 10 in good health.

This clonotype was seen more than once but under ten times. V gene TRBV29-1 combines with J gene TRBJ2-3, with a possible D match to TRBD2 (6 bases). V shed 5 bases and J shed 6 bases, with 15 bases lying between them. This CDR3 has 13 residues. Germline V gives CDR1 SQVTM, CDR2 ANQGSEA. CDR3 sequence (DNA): TGCAGCGTTCGCTCGGGAGTGGGTGATACGCAGTATTTT. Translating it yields CSVRSGVGDTQYF.

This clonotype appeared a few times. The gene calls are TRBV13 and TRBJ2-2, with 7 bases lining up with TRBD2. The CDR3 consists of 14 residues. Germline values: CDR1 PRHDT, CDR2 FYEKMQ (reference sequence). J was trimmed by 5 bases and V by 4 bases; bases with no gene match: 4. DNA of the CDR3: TGTGCCAGCAGCTATGGACTAGGGACCGGGGAGCTGTTTTTT. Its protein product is CASSYGLGTGELFF.

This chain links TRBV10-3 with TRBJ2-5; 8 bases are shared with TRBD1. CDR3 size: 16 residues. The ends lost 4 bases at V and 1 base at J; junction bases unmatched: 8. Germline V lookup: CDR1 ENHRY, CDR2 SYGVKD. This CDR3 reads CAISGRTGKGQETQYF. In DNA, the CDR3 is TGTGCCATCAGTGGAAGGACAGGGAAGGGCCAAGAGACCCAGTACTTC.

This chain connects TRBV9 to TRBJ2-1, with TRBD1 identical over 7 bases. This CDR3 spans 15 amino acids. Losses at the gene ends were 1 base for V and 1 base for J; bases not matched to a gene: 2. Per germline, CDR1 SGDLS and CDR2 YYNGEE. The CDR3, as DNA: TGTGCCAGCAGCGTACTGACAGGGTCCTACAATGAGCAGTTCTTC. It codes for CASSVLTGSYNEQFF.

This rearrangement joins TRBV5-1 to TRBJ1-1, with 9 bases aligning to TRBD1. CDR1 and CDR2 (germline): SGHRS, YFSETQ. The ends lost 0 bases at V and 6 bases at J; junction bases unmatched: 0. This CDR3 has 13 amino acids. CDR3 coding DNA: TGCGCCAGCAGCTTGGGGGACAGGGCTGAAGCTTTCTTT. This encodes CASSLGDRAEAFF.

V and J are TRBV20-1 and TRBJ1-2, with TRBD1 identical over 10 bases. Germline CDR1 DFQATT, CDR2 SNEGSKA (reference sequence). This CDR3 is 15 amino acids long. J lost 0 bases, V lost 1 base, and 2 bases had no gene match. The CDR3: CSARGTGGSNYGYTF. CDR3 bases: TGCAGTGCTAGAGGGACAGGGGGATCTAACTATGGCTACACCTTC.

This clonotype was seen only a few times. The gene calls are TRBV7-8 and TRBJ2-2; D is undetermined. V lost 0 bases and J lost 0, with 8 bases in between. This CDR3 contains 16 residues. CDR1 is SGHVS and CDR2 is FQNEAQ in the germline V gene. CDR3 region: CASSLAASANTGELFF. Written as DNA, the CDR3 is TGTGCCAGCAGCTTAGCGGCGTCAGCGAACACCGGGGAGCTGTTTTTT.

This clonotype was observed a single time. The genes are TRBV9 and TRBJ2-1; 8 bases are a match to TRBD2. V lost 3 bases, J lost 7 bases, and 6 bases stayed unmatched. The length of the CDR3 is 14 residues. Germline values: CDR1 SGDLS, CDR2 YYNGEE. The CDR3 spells CASSEVAGKNEQFF. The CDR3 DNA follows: TGTGCCAGCAGCGAGGTAGCGGGAAAGAATGAGCAGTTCTTC.

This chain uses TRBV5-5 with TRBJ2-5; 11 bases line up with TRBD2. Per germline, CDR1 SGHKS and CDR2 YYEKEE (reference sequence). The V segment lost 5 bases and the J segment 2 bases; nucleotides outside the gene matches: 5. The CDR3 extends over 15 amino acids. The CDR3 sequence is CASRTGLAVQETQYF. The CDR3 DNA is TGTGCCAGCAGGACGGGACTAGCGGTACAAGAGACCCAGTACTTC.

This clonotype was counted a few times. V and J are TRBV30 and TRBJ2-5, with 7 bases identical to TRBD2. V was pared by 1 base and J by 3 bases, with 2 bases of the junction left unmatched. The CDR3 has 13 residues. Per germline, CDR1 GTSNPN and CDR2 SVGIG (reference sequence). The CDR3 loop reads CAWSGSGEETQYF. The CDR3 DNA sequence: TGTGCCTGGAGTGGGAGCGGGGAAGAGACCCAGTACTTC.

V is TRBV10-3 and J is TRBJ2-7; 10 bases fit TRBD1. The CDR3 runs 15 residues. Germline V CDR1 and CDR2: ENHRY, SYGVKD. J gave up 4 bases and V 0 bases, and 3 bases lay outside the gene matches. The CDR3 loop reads CAISESGQGEYEQYF. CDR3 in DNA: TGTGCCATCAGTGAGTCTGGACAGGGGGAGTACGAGCAGTACTTC.

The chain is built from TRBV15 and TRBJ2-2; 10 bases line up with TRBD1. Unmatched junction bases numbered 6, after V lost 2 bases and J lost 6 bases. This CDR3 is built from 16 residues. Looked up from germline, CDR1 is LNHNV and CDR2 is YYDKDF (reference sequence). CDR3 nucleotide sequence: TGTGCCACCAGCAGATGGGACAGGGGTCTGTCCGGGGAGCTGTTTTTT. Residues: CATSRWDRGLSGELFF.

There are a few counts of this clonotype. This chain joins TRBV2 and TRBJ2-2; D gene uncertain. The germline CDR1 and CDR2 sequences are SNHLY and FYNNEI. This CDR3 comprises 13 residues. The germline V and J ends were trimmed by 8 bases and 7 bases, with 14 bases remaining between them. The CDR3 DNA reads TGTGCCAGCGCCCAGGCGTATGTCGGGGAGCTGTTTTTT. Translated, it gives CASAQAYVGELFF. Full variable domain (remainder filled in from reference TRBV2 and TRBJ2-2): EPEVTQTPSHQVTQMGQEVILRCVPISNHLYFYWYRQILGQKVEFLVSFYNNEISEKSEIFDDQFSVERPDGSNFTLKIRSTKLEDSAMYFCASAQAYVGELFFGEGSRLTVL.

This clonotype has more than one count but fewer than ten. The CDR3 DNA is TGTGCCAGCAGCAATCTACACCACAATGAGCAGTTCTTC. This gives the protein CASSNLHHNEQFF. The J gene is TRBJ2-5, the V gene TRBV6-5; unclear D gene. The closer fit of TRBJ2-1 to the DNA end suggests the J call may be wrong. CDR3 length: 13 residues. Germline CDR1 MNHEY, CDR2 SVGAGI.

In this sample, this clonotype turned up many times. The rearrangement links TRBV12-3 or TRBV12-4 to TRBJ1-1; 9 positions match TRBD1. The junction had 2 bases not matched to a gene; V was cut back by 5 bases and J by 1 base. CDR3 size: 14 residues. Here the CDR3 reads CASSRDRANTEAFF. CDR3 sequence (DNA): TGTGCCAGCAGTAGGGACAGGGCGAACACTGAAGCTTTCTTT.

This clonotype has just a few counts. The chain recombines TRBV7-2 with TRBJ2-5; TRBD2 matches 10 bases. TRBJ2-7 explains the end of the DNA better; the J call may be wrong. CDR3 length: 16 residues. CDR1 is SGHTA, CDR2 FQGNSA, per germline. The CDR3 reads CASSLISGREAYEQYF. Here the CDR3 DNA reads TGTGCCAGCAGCTTGATCAGCGGGAGGGAGGCCTACGAGCAGTACTTC.

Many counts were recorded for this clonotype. The CDR3 protein is CASSRLAGGNNEQFF. The CDR3 DNA reads as TGCGCCAGCAGCCGGCTAGCGGGAGGAAACAATGAGCAGTTCTTC. The chain is built from TRBV4-3 and TRBJ2-1; 11 positions agree with TRBD2. J was trimmed by 5 bases and V by 4 bases; bases with no gene match: 4. The CDR3 extends over 15 amino acids. Per germline, CDR1 LGHNA and CDR2 YSLEER.

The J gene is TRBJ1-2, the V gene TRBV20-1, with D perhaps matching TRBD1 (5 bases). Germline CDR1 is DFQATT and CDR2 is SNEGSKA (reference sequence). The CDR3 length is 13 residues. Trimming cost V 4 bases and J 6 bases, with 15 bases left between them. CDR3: CSANSGGLDGYTF. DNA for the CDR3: TGCAGTGCTAATAGTGGGGGTTTGGATGGCTACACCTTC.

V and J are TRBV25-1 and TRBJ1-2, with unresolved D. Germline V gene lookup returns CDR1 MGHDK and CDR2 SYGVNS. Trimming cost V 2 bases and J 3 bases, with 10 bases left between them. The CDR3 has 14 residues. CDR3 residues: CASSEKEDDYGYTF. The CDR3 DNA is TGTGCCAGCAGTGAAAAGGAGGATGACTATGGCTACACCTTC.

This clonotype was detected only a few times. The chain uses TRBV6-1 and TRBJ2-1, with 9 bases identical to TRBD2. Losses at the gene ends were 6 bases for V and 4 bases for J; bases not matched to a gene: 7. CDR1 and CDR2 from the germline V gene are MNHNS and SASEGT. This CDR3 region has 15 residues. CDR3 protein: CASRGGLAGYNEQFF. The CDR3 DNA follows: TGTGCCAGCAGGGGCGGGCTAGCGGGATACAATGAGCAGTTCTTC.